The 15 T cell receptor beta chains reported below all come from one sample, sequenced in a study of response to subunit inactivated influenza vaccine. TCRdb independently ran MiXCR on the RT-PCR reads; one entry per CDR3 protein. The table has over 800,000 distinct CDR3 sequences, 21% seen once; the top ten hold around 9.6%. The sequencing here drew on PBMCs from blood, taken approximately 5 days after vaccination. Every receptor here comes from a man between 50 and 59 years old who received an inactivated influenza vaccine.

This chain links TRBV7-2 with TRBJ2-5, with D perhaps TRBD1 or TRBD2 (5 bases each). Trimming removed 2 bases at V and 5 bases at J, with 9 bases between. The CDR3 totals 13 residues. In germline, CDR1 is SGHTA, CDR2 FQGNSA. Here the CDR3 DNA reads TGTGCCAGCAGCTTAATAGGGACGGAGACCCAGTACTTC. Translated: CASSLIGTETQYF.

The CDR3 nucleotides are TGTGCCAGCAGCTTTAGTCGGTCAGGGGGAACCTATGGCTACACCTTC. The encoded protein is CASSFSRSGGTYGYTF. The J gene is TRBJ1-2, the V gene TRBV5-8; 7 bases map to TRBD1. V dropped 2 bases and J dropped 4; count of bases not matched to a gene: 11. This CDR3 is 16 amino acids long. Germline CDR1 and CDR2: SGHTS and YDEGEE.

The V and J genes are TRBV20-1 and TRBJ1-1, with a weak D call TRBD1 (5 bases). The V end lost 3 bases, the J end lost 0 bases, and 8 bases lay between the germline ends. CDR1 is DFQATT and CDR2 is SNEGSKA in the germline V gene (reference sequence). The CDR3 runs 13 residues. CDR3 nucleotide sequence: TGCAGTGCTAGCGACAGAATGAACACTGAAGCTTTCTTT. This translates into CSASDRMNTEAFF.

This sequence joins TRBV12-3 or TRBV12-4 and TRBJ2-3; D not certain. The CDR3 totals 14 residues. Trimming took 5 bases from V and 3 from J, leaving 12 bases between them. Here the CDR3 DNA reads TGTGCCAGCAGTAAATACTTAGAGACAGATACGCAGTATTTT. This encodes CASSKYLETDTQYF.

The V call is TRBV2, the J call TRBJ1-2, with D hard to call. The CDR3 totals 13 residues. V gave up 5 bases and J gave up 3 bases, with 10 bases separating them. Germline CDR1 reads SNHLY; CDR2 reads FYNNEI. CDR3 sequence: CASSTQFDYGYTF. The CDR3 DNA reads TGTGCCAGCAGTACGCAATTCGACTATGGCTACACCTTC.

V and J are TRBV28 and TRBJ2-3; 13 bases fit TRBD2. Unmatched junction bases numbered 9, after V lost 4 bases and J lost 5 bases. Germline CDR1 is MDHEN and CDR2 is SYDVKM. CDR3 length: 17 amino acids. The CDR3 region is CASSSELAGGLIDTQYF. CDR3 DNA: TGTGCCAGCAGTTCCGAACTAGCGGGGGGGCTGATAGATACGCAGTATTTT. Complete variable domain (other parts from reference TRBV28 and TRBJ2-3): DVKVTQSSRYLVKRTGEKVFLECVQDMDHENMFWYRQDPGLGLRLIYFSYDVKMKEKGDIPEGYSVSREKKERFSLILESASTNQTSMYLCASSSELAGGLIDTQYFGPGTRLTVL.

The chain joins TRBV20-1 to TRBJ2-3; D remains ambiguous. This CDR3 is built from 14 residues. Germline-derived CDR1 and CDR2 are DFQATT and SNEGSKA (reference sequence). The germline V and J ends were trimmed by 5 bases and 6 bases, with 18 bases remaining between them. CDR3 protein: CSALSPASSDTQYF. CDR3 sequence (DNA): TGCAGTGCTTTATCCCCGGCGAGCAGCGATACGCAGTATTTT.

The chain carries TRBV20-1 and TRBJ1-6; no reliable D call. This CDR3 has 13 residues. V lost 5 bases, J lost 10 bases, and 15 bases lay in between. Germline lookup yields CDR1 DFQATT and CDR2 SNEGSKA (reference sequence). The CDR3 is CSAPPAGISPLHF. In nucleotides, the CDR3 is TGCAGTGCTCCCCCGGCGGGGATCTCACCCCTCCACTTT.

This clonotype was counted only a few times. This rearrangement joins TRBV10-3 to TRBJ1-2, with D possibly matching TRBD1 (6 bases). V was clipped by 4 bases and J by 2 bases, with 11 bases between them. From germline, CDR1 is ENHRY and CDR2 SYGVKD. CDR3 length equals 14 residues. The CDR3 region is CAISVGQNNYGYTF. DNA for the CDR3: TGTGCCATCAGTGTAGGACAGAACAACTATGGCTACACCTTC.

In this sample, this clonotype turned up a few times. The V and J genes are TRBV20-1 and TRBJ1-5; the D gene is possibly TRBD1 (5 bases). CDR1 is DFQATT and CDR2 is SNEGSKA in the germline V gene (reference sequence). The CDR3 is 15 amino acids. V lost 3 bases and J 3 bases, leaving 15 bases between the germline ends. CDR3: CSARGGGLLNQPQHF. The CDR3, as DNA: TGCAGTGCTAGGGGGGGTGGGCTCCTCAATCAGCCCCAGCATTTT.

The chain employs TRBV29-1 and TRBJ1-4; D possibly corresponds to TRBD1 (5 bases). V gave up 8 bases and J gave up 8 bases, with 15 bases separating them. Germline V lookup: CDR1 SQVTM, CDR2 ANQGSEA. The CDR3 runs to 12 residues. CDR3 loop: CSMKTAMEKLFF. The CDR3 DNA follows: TGCAGCATGAAGACAGCCATGGAAAAACTGTTTTTT.

This clonotype was seen more than once but under ten times. The chain employs TRBV11-2 and TRBJ2-7, with D maybe TRBD2 (6 bases). The CDR3 contains 18 residues. Germline lookup yields CDR1 SGHAT and CDR2 FQNNGV. V was cut by 5 bases and J by 2 bases, with 25 bases left in between. CDR3: CASSPIRRSSAQTYEQYF. CDR3 bases: TGTGCCAGCAGCCCCATTAGACGGTCTAGCGCCCAGACCTACGAGCAGTACTTC.

This clonotype came up many times. The chain recombines TRBV4-1 with TRBJ2-7; 8 bases map to TRBD1. V dropped 4 bases and J dropped 3; count of bases not matched to a gene: 11. The CDR3 length is 16 residues. Germline V gene data show CDR1 as MGHRA and CDR2 as YSYEKL. CDR3 nucleotide sequence: TGCGCCAGCAGCCCCGGAGGGGGCAGGGGGCTCTACGAGCAGTACTTC. Protein product: CASSPGGGRGLYEQYF.

The chain uses TRBV6-1 and TRBJ1-5; no firm D call. The CDR3 has 14 amino acids. The V gene lost 6 bases and the J gene lost 2 bases, with 11 bases spanning the gap. Germline V gene data show CDR1 as MNHNS and CDR2 as SASEGT. The CDR3 region has the DNA TGTGCCAGCAGAGGAGTCGGTGGCAATCAGCCCCAGCATTTT. Amino acid sequence: CASRGVGGNQPQHF.

The chain employs TRBV29-1 and TRBJ1-5; D unclear. The CDR3 has 14 amino acids. V dropped 4 bases and J dropped 0 bases, with 10 bases sitting between them. CDR1 is SQVTM and CDR2 is ANQGSEA in the germline V gene. CDR3 in DNA: TGCAGCGTTGCGGTCACTAATAGCAATCAGCCCCAGCATTTT. Residues: CSVAVTNSNQPQHF.